The rows below give T cell receptor beta chains drawn from one sample of a study of neurological immune-mediated disorders. TCRdb fed the 5' RACE reads into MiXCR, producing one record per CDR3 protein. The data show 60,000 to 75,000 distinct CDR3 sequences, with around a tenth seen just once and around 13% held by the top ten. Sequenced material: PBMCs. These receptors were collected from a young man in good health. CDR3s include the opening cysteine and the closing phenylalanine or tryptophan. Each record gives: clone size, V gene, D gene, J gene, CDR3 DNA, CDR3 protein. A D gene is named only where the DNA matches it firmly. Clone sizes are given selectively: once, few, many, or a class where the clone is expanded.

few	TRBV5-1	TRBD2	TRBJ2-5	TGCGCCAGCAGCTTGGGGACTAGACTAGAAGAGACCCAGTACTTC	CASSLGTRLEETQYF
many	TRBV20-1	TRBD2	TRBJ2-7	TGCAGTGCTAACTCGCAGGGAGGGAACTCCTACGAGCAGTACTTC	CSANSQGGNSYEQYF
many	TRBV10-3	-	TRBJ2-3	TGTGCCATCAGTGAGGACCACCCGTCCACAGATACGCAGTATTTT	CAISEDHPSTDTQYF
many	TRBV3-1	TRBD1	TRBJ2-7	TGTGCCAGCAGCCAAGAACAGGGGGCTTACGAGCAGTACTTC	CASSQEQGAYEQYF
many	TRBV27	-	TRBJ2-1	TGTGCCAGCAGTCCGCAACTGAGGGCGAATGAGCAGTTCTTC	CASSPQLRANEQFF
many	TRBV7-9	-	TRBJ2-7	TGTGCCAGCAGCCCCCCCGGCCTCTTAGGCGAGCAGTACTTC	CASSPPGLLGEQYF
many	TRBV29-1	TRBD2	TRBJ2-5	TGCAGCGTAGAGAGACTAGCGGGAAACCAAGAGACCCAGTACTTC	CSVERLAGNQETQYF
many	TRBV7-2	TRBD1	TRBJ2-5	TGTGCCAGCAGCTTAGTAAGCAGGGGGGAGACCCAGTACTTC	CASSLVSRGETQYF
many	TRBV24-1	-	TRBJ2-3	TGTGCCACCAGTGATTGGGGCGGCACAGATACGCAGTATTTT	CATSDWGGTDTQYF
many	TRBV5-1	-	TRBJ2-1	TGCGCCAGCAGCGTGGACATTTTCTCAGCTCTTGAGCAGTTCTTC	CASSVDIFSALEQFF
many	TRBV5-1	TRBD1	TRBJ1-1	TGCGCCAGCAGCTGGGACAGGAACACTGAAGCTTTCTTT	CASSWDRNTEAFF
many	TRBV20-1	-	TRBJ1-2	TGCAGTGCAGGAGGGGTCCTCCGGAGAGGCTACACCTTC	CSAGGVLRRGYTF
many	TRBV5-1	-	TRBJ2-5	TGCGCCAGCAGCTCCGGACGGAACCAAGAGACCCAGTACTTC	CASSSGRNQETQYF
many	TRBV6-2/TRBV6-3	TRBD2	TRBJ2-5	TGTGCCAGCCAATGGACTAGCGGACAAGAGACCCAGTACTTC	CASQWTSGQETQYF
many	TRBV20-1	TRBD1	TRBJ2-5	TGCAGTGCTAGAGATACAGGGGAAGAGACCCAGTACTTC	CSARDTGEETQYF
many	TRBV7-6	-	TRBJ1-2	TGTGCCAGCAGCCCCCTAACGGGCCTCGGCTACACCTTC	CASSPLTGLGYTF
many	TRBV10-3	-	TRBJ2-7	TGTGCCATCAGTGACGGGATGGACGAGCAGTACTTC	CAISDGMDEQYF
many	TRBV29-1	-	TRBJ1-1	TGCAGCGTGAAGACCGGGACACGGGGGGGAGCTTTCTTT	CSVKTGTRGGAFF
many	TRBV5-1	TRBD1	TRBJ2-1	TGCGCCAGCAGCTTGGGAAACACAGGGGGCTCCTACAATGAGCAGTTCTTC	CASSLGNTGGSYNEQFF
-	TRBV7-3	-	TRBJ2-1	TGTGCCAGCAGCCTCGGACTAACCTACAATGAGCAGTTCTTC	CASSLGLTYNEQFF
many	TRBV5-1	-	TRBJ2-5	TGCGCCAGCAGACTAGAAGAGACCCAGTACTTC	CASRLEETQYF
many	TRBV7-8	TRBD2	TRBJ2-3	TGCACTTGTGCGAGGGGTCTAGCGGGAAATCCAGATACGCAGTATTTT	CTCARGLAGNPDTQYF
many	TRBV10-3	-	TRBJ1-5	TGTGCCATCGGGGAAGCGGGGGGCAATCAGCCCCAGCATTTT	CAIGEAGGNQPQHF
many	TRBV12-3/TRBV12-4	-	TRBJ1-1	TGTGCCAGCAGCCCGGACACCCGGATTGGCACTGAAGCTTTCTTT	CASSPDTRIGTEAFF
many	TRBV6-1	-	TRBJ1-2	TGTGCCAGCAGTGAAGGGGCAATACCGGTCTACACCTTC	CASSEGAIPVYTF
-	TRBV7-8	TRBD1	TRBJ1-5	TGTGCCAGCAGCTCCGTTGGACAGGGGGGAGATCAGCCCCAGCATTTT	CASSSVGQGGDQPQHF
many	TRBV5-1	TRBD2	TRBJ2-1	TGCGCCAGCAGCTTGGCCGGGAGGGCTTTCAATGAGCAGTTCTTC	CASSLAGRAFNEQFF
many	TRBV7-8	TRBD1	TRBJ1-6	TGTGCCAGCAGCTTAGTGGACAGGGCGTCGGGAACCCTCCACTTT	CASSLVDRASGTLHF
many	TRBV15	TRBD2	TRBJ2-5	TGTGCCACCAGCAGAGAGCCTAGCGGGGGTCAAGAGACCCAGTACTTC	CATSREPSGGQETQYF
many	TRBV28	TRBD1	TRBJ1-5	TGTGCCAGCAGTTTTCTGTTACAGGGGGCGAATCAGCCCCAGCATTTT	CASSFLLQGANQPQHF
many	TRBV29-1	-	TRBJ2-7	TGCAGCGTACGGGACACTTCCTCCTACGAGCAGTACTTC	CSVRDTSSYEQYF
many	TRBV4-1	TRBD1	TRBJ2-7	TGCGCCAGCAGCCAAGTTTTGGGACAGACCTACGAGCAGTACTTC	CASSQVLGQTYEQYF
many	TRBV6-6	-	TRBJ2-1	TGTGCCAGCTACCTGGGAGATACGGGAGAGCAGTTCTTC	CASYLGDTGEQFF
many	TRBV2	TRBD1	TRBJ2-1	TGTGCCAGCAGTGATTCAGGGGGAAACTACAATGAGCAGTTCTTC	CASSDSGGNYNEQFF
many	TRBV28	TRBD2	TRBJ2-7	TGTGCCAGCGACAACTTCCCTCGGGGTAGCGGGAGTCGGGAGCAGTACTTC	CASDNFPRGSGSREQYF